Listed here are 8 T cell receptor beta chains from one sample, sequenced in a study of shared clonotypes between healthy human individuals. Sequencing used immunoSEQ multiplex PCR; TCRdb keeps in-frame clones, though not all of them. The sample contains 2 million to 2.5 million clones, about 90% of which appear only once. Sequencing input: naive CD4+ T cells from PBMCs. Regarding subset: CD45RA+ positively selected. These receptors were obtained from a man aged 18-30 years in good health. Some clones in this sample may be carry-over from other donors' samples.

This clone appeared once. The chain couples TRBV7-3 to TRBJ2-7; weak D call: TRBD1 (5 bases). Trimming took 5 bases from V and 5 from J, leaving 22 bases between them. There are 16 residues in the CDR3. The V gene's germline CDR1 is SGHTA and CDR2 FQGTGA. CDR3 sequence: CASSLMQVGLSHEQYF. CDR3 bases: TGTGCCAGCAGCCTAATGCAGGTGGGGCTTTCCCACGAGCAGTACTTC.

This clone has just one count. The chain links TRBV19 to TRBJ1-1; 8 bases line up with TRBD1. Germline V gene sequence: CDR1 LNHDA, CDR2 SQIVND (reference sequence). V trimming: 4 bases; J trimming: 1 base; junction bases outside the gene matches: 11. The length of the CDR3 is 17 residues. The CDR3 nucleotides read TGTGCCAGTAGTACCTCACCGGGACAGGCTCCGAACACTGAAGCTTTCTTT. Encoded protein: CASSTSPGQAPNTEAFF.

The chain has TRBV4-2 and TRBJ2-7; TRBD2 is a possible D gene (6 bases). The CDR3 loop spans 12 amino acids. V was shortened by 3 bases and J by 9 bases, with 12 bases between the two germline ends. The V gene's germline CDR1 is LGHNA and CDR2 YNFKEQ. The CDR3 is CASSQSMGGQYF. The CDR3, as DNA: TGTGCCAGCAGCCAGTCAATGGGAGGGCAGTACTTC.

This sequence joins TRBV30 and TRBJ1-3, with TRBD1 as a possible D gene (6 bases). The germline V gene has CDR1 GTSNPN and CDR2 SVGIG (reference sequence). V lost 4 bases to trimming and J lost 1 base, with 11 bases between them. The length of the CDR3 is 14 residues. In nucleotides, the CDR3 is TGTGCCTGGACTAGGGGGGGGTCTGGAAACACCATATATTTT. This translates into CAWTRGGSGNTIYF.

For this clone: The same CDR3 is also encoded by other DNA sequences in this sample. The rearrangement links TRBV9 to TRBJ1-2, with D possibly matching TRBD1 (6 bases). The germline V and J ends were trimmed by 0 bases and 3 bases, with 9 bases remaining between them. The V gene's germline CDR1 is SGDLS and CDR2 YYNGEE. The CDR3 is 14 residues long. The CDR3: CASSVGSGDYGYTF. The CDR3 DNA sequence: TGTGCCAGCAGCGTAGGGTCAGGGGACTATGGCTACACCTTC.

This sequence joins TRBV10-3 and TRBJ1-2; perhaps TRBD1 as D (6 bases). CDR3 length equals 13 residues. CDR1 is ENHRY and CDR2 is SYGVKD in the germline V gene. V was clipped by 8 bases and J by 8 bases, with 18 bases between them. In nucleotides, the CDR3 is TGTGCCATCGGTGCAGGGGAAGGCCGGGGCTACACCTTC. It codes for CAIGAGEGRGYTF.

V gene TRBV15 combines with J gene TRBJ1-1; D is possibly TRBD1 (5 bases). Germline V gene sequence: CDR1 LNHNV, CDR2 YYDKDF (reference sequence). This CDR3 is built from 16 residues. V lost 0 bases to trimming and J lost 7 bases, with 18 bases between them. CDR3 loop: CATSRDRSGGGSEAFF. The CDR3 nucleotides read TGTGCCACCAGCAGAGATCGGAGTGGCGGGGGGAGTGAAGCTTTCTTT. The complete variable domain, with remaining parts taken from reference TRBV15 and TRBJ1-1, reads DAMVIQNPRYQVTQFGKPVTLSCSQTLNHNVMYWYQQKSSQAPKLLFHYYDKDFNNEADTPDNFQSRRPNTSFCFLDIRSPGLGDTAMYLCATSRDRSGGGSEAFFGQGTRLTVV.

This clone was observed once. The chain combines TRBV9 with TRBJ1-5; 12 bases align to TRBD1. Germline V gene lookup returns CDR1 SGDLS and CDR2 YYNGEE. The CDR3 loop spans 18 amino acids. V lost 4 bases and J lost 3; bases outside the gene matches: 11. The CDR3 loop is CASSPGTGGAGYNQPQHF. Written as DNA, the CDR3 is TGTGCCAGCAGCCCCGGGACAGGGGGCGCGGGTTACAATCAGCCCCAGCATTTT.